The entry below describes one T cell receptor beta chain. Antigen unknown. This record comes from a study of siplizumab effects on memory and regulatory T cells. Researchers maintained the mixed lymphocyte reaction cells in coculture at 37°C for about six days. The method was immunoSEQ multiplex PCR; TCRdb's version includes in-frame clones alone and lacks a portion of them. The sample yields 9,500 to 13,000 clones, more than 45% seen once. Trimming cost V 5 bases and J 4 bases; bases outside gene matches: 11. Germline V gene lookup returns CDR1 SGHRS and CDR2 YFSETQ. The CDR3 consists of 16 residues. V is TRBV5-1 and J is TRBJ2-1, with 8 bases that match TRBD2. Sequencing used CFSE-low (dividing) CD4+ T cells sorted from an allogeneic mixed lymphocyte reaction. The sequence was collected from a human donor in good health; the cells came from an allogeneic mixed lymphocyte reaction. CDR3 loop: CASRLNREGWYNEQFF. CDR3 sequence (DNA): TGCGCCAGCAGGTTGAACCGGGAGGGGTGGTACAATGAGCAGTTCTTC.